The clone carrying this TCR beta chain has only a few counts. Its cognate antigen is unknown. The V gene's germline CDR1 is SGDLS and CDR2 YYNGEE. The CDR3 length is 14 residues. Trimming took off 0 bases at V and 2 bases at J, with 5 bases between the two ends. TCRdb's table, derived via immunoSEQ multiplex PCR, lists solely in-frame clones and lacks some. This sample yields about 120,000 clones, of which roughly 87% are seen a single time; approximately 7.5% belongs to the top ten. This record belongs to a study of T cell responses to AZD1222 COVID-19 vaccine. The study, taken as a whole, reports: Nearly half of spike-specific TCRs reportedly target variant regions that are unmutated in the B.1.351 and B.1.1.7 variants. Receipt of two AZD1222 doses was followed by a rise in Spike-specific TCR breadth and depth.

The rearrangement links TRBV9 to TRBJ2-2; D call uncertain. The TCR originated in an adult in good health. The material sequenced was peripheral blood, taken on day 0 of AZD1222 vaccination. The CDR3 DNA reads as TGTGCCAGCAGCGTAGTACACAACACCGGGGAGCTGTTTTTT. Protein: CASSVVHNTGELFF.